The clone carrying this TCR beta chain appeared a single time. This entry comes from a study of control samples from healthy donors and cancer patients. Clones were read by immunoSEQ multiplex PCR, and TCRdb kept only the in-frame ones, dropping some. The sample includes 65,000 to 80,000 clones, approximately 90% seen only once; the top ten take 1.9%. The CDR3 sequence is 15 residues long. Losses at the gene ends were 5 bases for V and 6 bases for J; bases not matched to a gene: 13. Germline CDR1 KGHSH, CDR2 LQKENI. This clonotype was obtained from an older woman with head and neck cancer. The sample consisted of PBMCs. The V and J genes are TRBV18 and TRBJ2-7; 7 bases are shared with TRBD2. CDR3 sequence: CASSKTGGQYVEQYF. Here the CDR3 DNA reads TGTGCCAGCTCAAAGACGGGGGGTCAGTACGTCGAGCAGTACTTC.